Each of the 32 T cell receptor beta chains below was sequenced from the same sample in a study of shared clonotypes between healthy human individuals. TCRdb keeps only in-frame clones here, not all; method: immunoSEQ multiplex PCR. The top ten clones hold around 0.13% of a sample with around 2.1 million clones, more than 90% of them seen once. Sequenced: naive CD4+ T cells sorted from blood. Subset denoted: CD45RA+ positively selected. These receptors were taken from a man aged 18 to 35 in good health.

The CDR3 is CAIKEGQSYSPLHF. CDR3 in DNA: TGTGCCATCAAGGAGGGACAGAGTTATTCACCCCTCCACTTT. This chain connects TRBV10-3 to TRBJ1-6, with 7 bases lining up with TRBD1. The germline gives CDR1 ENHRY, CDR2 SYGVKD. The CDR3 contains 14 residues. V shed 7 bases, J shed 8 bases, and the junction held 8 bases outside the gene matches.

The chain uses TRBV11-3 and TRBJ2-2, with 8 positions matching TRBD2. The CDR3 sequence is 15 residues long. The germline V gene has CDR1 SGHNT and CDR2 YENEEA. V lost 8 bases to trimming and J lost 4 bases; unmatched junction nucleotides: 9. The CDR3 DNA sequence: TGTGCCAGCTTAGCAGGGGCGGGAGGCACCGGGGAGCTGTTTTTT. Protein sequence: CASLAGAGGTGELFF. The full variable domain, rest sourced from reference TRBV11-3 and TRBJ2-2, is EAGVVQSPRYKIIEKKQPVAFWCNPISGHNTLYWYLQNLGQGPELLIRYENEEAVDDSQLPKDRFSAERLKGVDSTLKIQPAELGDSAVYLCASLAGAGGTGELFFGEGSRLTVL.

J is TRBJ2-6 and V is TRBV18; 8 nucleotides line up with TRBD2. This CDR3 region has 22 residues. J gave up 4 bases and V 4 bases, and 24 bases lay outside the gene matches. The germline CDR1 and CDR2 sequences are KGHSH and LQKENI. The CDR3 nucleotides are TGTGCCAGCTCACAACGACGCGCGGGGGGCCTTGTGGAGGGTTCAGGGGCCAACGTCCTGACTTTC. Its translation is CASSQRRAGGLVEGSGANVLTF. Full variable domain (missing parts from reference TRBV18 and TRBJ2-6): NAGVMQNPRHLVRRRGQEARLRCSPMKGHSHVYWYRQLPEEGLKFMVYLQKENIIDESGMPKERFSAEFPKEGPSILRIQQVVRGDSAAYFCASSQRRAGGLVEGSGANVLTFGAGSRLTVL.

J is TRBJ2-2 and V is TRBV18; 14 bases line up with TRBD2. The CDR3 extends over 18 amino acids. Germline V gene data show CDR1 as KGHSH and CDR2 as LQKENI. After removal of 6 bases from V and 3 bases from J, the junction contained 9 bases not matched to a gene. CDR3 DNA: TGTGCCAGCTCGTACGCGGGACTAGCGGGAGCTGACACCGGGGAGCTGTTTTTT. This translates into CASSYAGLAGADTGELFF.

The chain links TRBV5-1 to TRBJ2-3; perhaps D is TRBD1 or TRBD2 (5 bases each). The length of the CDR3 is 14 residues. Trimming left V 2 bases short and J 0 bases short, with 7 bases between. Germline CDR1 reads SGHRS; CDR2 reads YFSETQ. CDR3 sequence reads: CASSFRDSTDTQYF. CDR3 DNA: TGCGCCAGCAGCTTCCGGGACAGCACAGATACGCAGTATTTT.

The rearrangement links TRBV25-1 to TRBJ1-1, with a possible D match to TRBD1 (5 bases). The CDR3 totals 16 residues. Trimming took 4 bases from V and 1 from J, leaving 16 bases between them. Germline values: CDR1 MGHDK, CDR2 SYGVNS. The CDR3 sequence: CASSVPWGSGNTEAFF. For the CDR3, the DNA is TGTGCCAGCAGTGTACCGTGGGGGAGTGGGAACACTGAAGCTTTCTTT.

The chain combines TRBV29-1 with TRBJ2-7; 13 bases fit TRBD2. Trimming cost V 4 bases and J 4 bases; bases outside gene matches: 10. Germline loops: CDR1 SQVTM, CDR2 ANQGSEA. The CDR3 loop spans 16 amino acids. CDR3 residues: CSVAFRTSGSYYEQYF. CDR3 in DNA: TGCAGCGTTGCTTTCCGGACTAGCGGGAGTTATTACGAGCAGTACTTC.

A single count supports this clone. At the DNA level, this CDR3 is encoded by other sequences in the same sample as well. The CDR3 DNA follows: TGTGCCAGCAGCTTAGCAGGTAGCAATCAGCCCCAGCATTTT. It specifies CASSLAGSNQPQHF. V is TRBV7-9 and J is TRBJ1-5; no reliable D call. Trimming shortened V by 0 bases and J by 0 bases, and 3 bases separated the two germline ends. Looked up from germline, CDR1 is SEHNR and CDR2 is FQNEAQ (reference sequence). The CDR3 is 14 amino acids.

The J gene is TRBJ2-1, the V gene TRBV2; either TRBD1 or TRBD2 may supply D (5 bases each). Germline CDR1 and CDR2: SNHLY and FYNNEI. Deletions cut 2 bases from V and 10 bases from J, with 12 bases between. The CDR3 has 13 amino acids. CDR3 sequence (DNA): TGTGCCAGCAGTGAAATTGGGGGTAGAGAGCAGTTCTTC. It encodes CASSEIGGREQFF.

V and J are TRBV12-2 and TRBJ2-6. TRBV12-2 has pseudogene status. The CDR3 extends over 18 amino acids. The CDR3: CASRLDPRGLAGANVLTF. The CDR3 DNA follows: TGTGCAAGTCGCTTAGACCCCCGGGGGCTGGCGGGGGCCAACGTCCTGACTTTC.

CDR3 loop: CASRGQNSYEQYF. The CDR3, as DNA: TGTGCCAGCAGAGGACAGAATTCCTACGAGCAGTACTTC. The chain uses TRBV2 and TRBJ2-7; a possible D gene is TRBD1 (6 bases). CDR3 length: 13 residues. Trimming took off 6 bases at V and 1 base at J, with 10 bases between the two ends. Germline V lookup: CDR1 SNHLY, CDR2 FYNNEI.

The chain employs TRBV2 and TRBJ2-7, with 7 positions matching TRBD1. With V trimmed by 7 bases and J by 2 bases, 5 bases remained unmatched. The CDR3 covers 13 residues. Germline CDR1 is SNHLY and CDR2 is FYNNEI. CDR3 bases: TGTGCCAGCAAGACAGGGCTTACCTACGAGCAGTACTTC. Protein: CASKTGLTYEQYF. The full variable domain, its missing parts supplied by reference TRBV2 and TRBJ2-7, is EPEVTQTPSHQVTQMGQEVILRCVPISNHLYFYWYRQILGQKVEFLVSFYNNEISEKSEIFDDQFSVERPDGSNFTLKIRSTKLEDSAMYFCASKTGLTYEQYFGPGTRLTVT.

The rearrangement uses TRBV5-6 and TRBJ2-5; weak D call: TRBD1 (5 bases). V was shortened by 0 bases and J by 4 bases, with 10 bases between the two germline ends. CDR1 and CDR2 (germline): SGHDT, YYEEEE. This CDR3 has 14 residues. The CDR3 sequence: CASSLARVRETQYF. The CDR3 DNA reads TGTGCCAGCAGCTTGGCCAGGGTGAGAGAGACCCAGTACTTC. The full variable domain, rest sourced from reference TRBV5-6 and TRBJ2-5, is DAGVTQSPTHLIKTRGQQVTLRCSPKSGHDTVSWYQQALGQGPQFIFQYYEEEERQRGNFPDRFSGHQFPNYSSELNVNALLLGDSALYLCASSLARVRETQYFGPGTRLLVL.

CDR3 DNA: TGTGCCAGCAGCTTTACCGGGGGGCTTTTTTCAACTAATGAAAAACTGTTTTTT. It translates to CASSFTGGLFSTNEKLFF. The chain joins TRBV7-9 to TRBJ1-4, with D maybe TRBD1 (6 bases). The germline V gene encodes CDR1 SEHNR and CDR2 FQNEAQ (reference sequence). V shed 3 bases and J shed 0 bases, with 17 bases lying between them. This CDR3 has 18 residues.

This chain links TRBV9 with TRBJ2-3, with 14 bases that match TRBD2. The CDR3 is 18 amino acids. From germline, CDR1 is SGDLS and CDR2 YYNGEE. Trimming cost V 4 bases and J 1 base; bases outside gene matches: 8. This CDR3 is CASSKPGLAGVGTDTQYF. For the CDR3, the DNA is TGTGCCAGCAGCAAACCGGGACTAGCGGGAGTGGGCACAGATACGCAGTATTTT. The whole variable domain, remainder taken from reference TRBV9 and TRBJ2-3, is DSGVTQTPKHLITATGQRVTLRCSPRSGDLSVYWYQQSLDQGLQFLIQYYNGEERAKGNILERFSAQQFPDLHSELNLSSLELGDSALYFCASSKPGLAGVGTDTQYFGPGTRLTVL.

This chain connects TRBV29-1 to TRBJ2-7, with a tentative D call TRBD1 (5 bases). CDR3 size: 13 residues. The germline V gene has CDR1 SQVTM and CDR2 ANQGSEA. The V end lost 3 bases, the J end lost 0 bases, and 9 bases lay between the germline ends. The CDR3 here is CSVEGRDSYEQYF. CDR3 nucleotides: TGCAGCGTTGAGGGCAGGGACTCCTACGAGCAGTACTTC.

The chain couples TRBV28 to TRBJ1-2; tentatively, D is TRBD1 (6 bases). The CDR3 spans 15 residues. Germline-derived CDR1 and CDR2 are MDHEN and SYDVKM. V gave up 4 bases and J gave up 3 bases, with 15 bases separating them. The CDR3 here is CASSSRNREDYGYTF. The CDR3 DNA follows: TGTGCCAGCAGTTCCCGGAACAGGGAAGACTATGGCTACACCTTC.

The rearrangement links TRBV29-1 to TRBJ2-3; D is possibly TRBD1 or TRBD2 (5 bases each). The V and J ends lost 2 bases and 4 bases respectively, with 13 bases between them. Germline V gene lookup returns CDR1 SQVTM and CDR2 ANQGSEA. The CDR3 length is 14 residues. DNA for the CDR3: TGCAGCGTTGAAAAAGGGACCACCGCAGATACGCAGTATTTT. It encodes CSVEKGTTADTQYF.

A note on this clone: The sample holds other DNA sequences that translate to the same CDR3. V usage is TRBV11-2 and J usage is TRBJ2-2, with D uncertain. Trimming stripped 5 bases from V and 4 bases from J, with 8 bases between. CDR1 and CDR2 (germline): SGHAT, FQNNGV. The CDR3 extends over 13 amino acids. CDR3 region: CASSLGVTGELFF. CDR3 bases: TGTGCCAGCAGCCTCGGAGTCACCGGGGAGCTGTTTTTT.

This chain links TRBV30 with TRBJ2-7; 10 nucleotides match TRBD1. The germline V gene has CDR1 GTSNPN and CDR2 SVGIG (reference sequence). With V trimmed by 0 bases and J by 3 bases, 2 bases remained unmatched. CDR3 length: 14 residues. Here the CDR3 reads CAWSVGTGDYEQYF. In DNA, the CDR3 is TGTGCCTGGAGTGTTGGGACAGGGGACTACGAGCAGTACTTC.

In the case of this clone: The same CDR3 also results from other DNA sequences found in this sample. This chain uses TRBV28 with TRBJ2-7; tentatively, D is TRBD1 or TRBD2 (5 bases each). CDR3 size: 14 residues. V lost 4 bases, J lost 2 bases, and 12 bases lay in between. Looked up from germline, CDR1 is MDHEN and CDR2 is SYDVKM. For the CDR3, the DNA is TGTGCCAGCAGTTCCGGGACGGTCACCTACGAGCAGTACTTC. Protein: CASSSGTVTYEQYF.

The chain combines TRBV11-2 with TRBJ1-4; no definite D call. Germline CDR1 and CDR2: SGHAT and FQNNGV. The CDR3 runs 13 residues. Trimming pared 3 bases from V and 8 bases from J, leaving 10 bases between. CDR3 in amino acids: CASSLGWREKLFF. DNA of the CDR3: TGTGCCAGCAGCTTGGGCTGGAGAGAAAAACTGTTTTTT.

The chain couples TRBV25-1 to TRBJ1-5; D unclear. Germline loops: CDR1 MGHDK, CDR2 SYGVNS. This CDR3 is 12 amino acids long. V was cut by 8 bases and J by 5 bases, with 10 bases left in between. The CDR3 DNA reads TGTGCCAGCCCCGTTTGCTATCAGCCCCAGCATTTT. It codes for CASPVCYQPQHF.

This chain links TRBV19 with TRBJ1-2, with 8 bases that match TRBD1. From germline, CDR1 is LNHDA and CDR2 SQIVND (reference sequence). The CDR3 runs to 15 residues. Trimming took 3 bases from V and 1 from J; bases not matched to a gene: 4. The CDR3 region has the DNA TGTGCCAGTAGTATGGGACAGGCCGTTAACTATGGCTACACCTTC. Its translation: CASSMGQAVNYGYTF.

The rearrangement links TRBV10-1 to TRBJ2-1; the D gene is possibly TRBD2 (6 bases). This CDR3 has 13 amino acids. The ends were cut back, 5 bases at V and 14 bases at J, with 19 bases in the middle. Germline V CDR1 and CDR2: WNHNN, SYGVQD (reference sequence). The CDR3 reads CASSLSIGGGKFF. CDR3 DNA: TGCGCCAGCAGTCTCTCAATCGGGGGTGGAAAGTTCTTC.

This chain links TRBV5-1 with TRBJ2-5; D possibly corresponds to TRBD2 (6 bases). V lost 0 bases, J lost 5 bases, and 17 bases lay in between. This CDR3 has 16 residues. CDR1 is SGHRS, CDR2 YFSETQ, per germline. The CDR3 protein is CASSLAIGSISETQYF. CDR3 bases: TGCGCCAGCAGCTTGGCCATCGGGAGCATCAGCGAGACCCAGTACTTC.

The chain recombines TRBV7-2 with TRBJ2-1, with D unclear. V was pared by 1 base and J by 7 bases, with 8 bases between. The CDR3 has 13 amino acids. Germline lookup yields CDR1 SGHTA and CDR2 FQGNSA. The CDR3 DNA follows: TGTGCCAGCAGCTTAGGACATGGGAATGAGCAGTTCTTC. Its translation: CASSLGHGNEQFF. Full variable domain (rest looked up from reference TRBV7-2 and TRBJ2-1): GAGVSQSPSNKVTEKGKDVELRCDPISGHTALYWYRQSLGQGLEFLIYFQGNSAPDKSGLPSDRFSAERTGGSVSTLTIQRTQQEDSAVYLCASSLGHGNEQFFGPGTRLTVL.

The chain is built from TRBV5-1 and TRBJ2-1, with 9 bases identical to TRBD2. The CDR3 runs 15 residues. The junction had 6 bases not matched to a gene; V was cut back by 0 bases and J by 8 bases. Germline-derived CDR1 and CDR2 are SGHRS and YFSETQ. CDR3 coding DNA: TGCGCCAGCAGCTTGGCGGTAGCGGGGGCTGATGAGCAGTTCTTC. Its protein product is CASSLAVAGADEQFF.

The chain combines TRBV30 with TRBJ2-7; D is unclear. The CDR3 is 15 amino acids. Looked up from germline, CDR1 is GTSNPN and CDR2 is SVGIG (reference sequence). The V end lost 2 bases, the J end lost 0 bases, and 14 bases lay between the germline ends. The CDR3 bases are TGTGCCTGGAGTACCGCCGCCAAGGCCTCCTACGAGCAGTACTTC. Translation: CAWSTAAKASYEQYF.

V gene TRBV6-6 combines with J gene TRBJ2-7; 8 bases fit TRBD1. Germline values: CDR1 MNHNY, CDR2 SVGAGI (reference sequence). This CDR3 is built from 15 residues. V was clipped by 4 bases and J by 2 bases; unmatched bases: 7. The DNA of the CDR3 is TGTGCCAGCAGTTTGAGACAGGGGTTAACCTACGAGCAGTACTTC. Protein: CASSLRQGLTYEQYF.

This clone was seen a single time. This chain connects TRBV19 to TRBJ2-7; 11 positions agree with TRBD2. The CDR3 runs 17 residues. V lost 0 bases and J lost 2; bases outside the gene matches: 6. Looked up from germline, CDR1 is LNHDA and CDR2 is SQIVND (reference sequence). Here the CDR3 reads CASSIDLAGGATYEQYF. The CDR3 DNA reads as TGTGCCAGTAGTATAGACCTAGCGGGGGGCGCTACCTACGAGCAGTACTTC. The variable domain in full, with the rest retrieved from reference TRBV19 and TRBJ2-7, is DGGITQSPKYLFRKEGQNVTLSCEQNLNHDAMYWYRQDPGQGLRLIYYSQIVNDFQKGDIAEGYSVSREKKESFPLTVTSAQKNPTAFYLCASSIDLAGGATYEQYFGPGTRLTVT.

The genes are TRBV6-1 and TRBJ2-3; TRBD2 aligns across 14 bases. The CDR3 length is 17 residues. Germline values: CDR1 MNHNS, CDR2 SASEGT. V gave up 3 bases and J gave up 3 bases; unmatched junction bases: 5. CDR3 loop: CASSDPGLAGVTDTQYF. Here the CDR3 DNA reads TGTGCCAGCAGTGACCCGGGACTAGCGGGAGTTACAGATACGCAGTATTTT.